These 29 T cell receptor beta chains share one sample of origin, sequenced in a study of blood T cell repertoires in COVID-19. Sequenced by immunoSEQ multiplex PCR; TCRdb stores in-frame clones only, minus some. Of about 210,000 clones listed, roughly 78% are singletons. Sequencing was performed on peripheral blood. Source of these receptors: a woman aged 35 to 49 with acute or convalescent COVID-19.

The chain employs TRBV10-3 and TRBJ2-5, with 10 bases aligning to TRBD1. The CDR3 runs to 14 residues. CDR1 and CDR2 from the germline V gene are ENHRY and SYGVKD. J gave up 3 bases and V 3 bases, and 1 base lay outside the gene matches. CDR3 loop: CAISDGTGEETQYF. Here the CDR3 DNA reads TGTGCCATCAGTGATGGGACAGGGGAAGAGACCCAGTACTTC.

The chain links TRBV24-1 to TRBJ2-1; D remains unclear. Trimming stripped 0 bases from V and 7 bases from J, with 9 bases between. Looked up from germline, CDR1 is KGHDR and CDR2 is SFDVKD. This CDR3 has 14 amino acids. CDR3 sequence (DNA): TGTGCCACCAGTGATTTGACCGGTCTTAATGAGCAGTTCTTC. Translated, it gives CATSDLTGLNEQFF.

This clone was seen a few times. The V call is TRBV15, the J call TRBJ2-3; D is ambiguous. V lost 0 bases and J 4 bases, leaving 8 bases between the germline ends. Germline V gene lookup returns CDR1 LNHNV and CDR2 YYDKDF (reference sequence). This CDR3 is built from 14 residues. This CDR3 reads CATSRDLSADTQYF. CDR3 nucleotide sequence: TGTGCCACCAGCAGAGATCTATCGGCAGATACGCAGTATTTT.

V is TRBV5-1 and J is TRBJ1-4, with D possibly being TRBD1 (6 bases). Between the trimmed V and J ends, which lost 6 bases and 0 bases, there was a span of 12 bases. This CDR3 region has 15 residues. CDR1 SGHRS and CDR2 YFSETQ come from the germline V gene. CDR3 loop: CASTLDSATNEKLFF. The CDR3 DNA follows: TGCGCCAGCACCCTGGACAGTGCAACTAATGAAAAACTGTTTTTT.

J is TRBJ2-5 and V is TRBV5-5; tentatively, D is TRBD2 (6 bases). CDR1 and CDR2 from the germline V gene are SGHKS and YYEKEE (reference sequence). CDR3 length equals 18 residues. Deletions cut 2 bases from V and 5 bases from J, with 25 bases between. CDR3 sequence reads: CASSLPRTGRGAVETQYF. For the CDR3, the DNA is TGTGCCAGCAGCTTACCACGGACGGGGCGGGGCGCGGTGGAGACCCAGTACTTC.

The CDR3 reads CASVSQGAYNEQFF. CDR3 nucleotide sequence: TGTGCTAGTGTATCGCAGGGTGCTTACAATGAGCAGTTCTTC. The V and J genes are TRBV12-5 and TRBJ2-1; weak D call: TRBD1 (5 bases). Germline loops: CDR1 LGHNT, CDR2 FRNRAP. V was trimmed by 7 bases and J by 4 bases, leaving 14 bases between them. This CDR3 is built from 14 residues.

The chain recombines TRBV10-3 with TRBJ2-3, with 9 bases fitting TRBD2. Per the germline V gene, CDR1 is ENHRY and CDR2 is SYGVKD. The CDR3 spans 13 residues. After removal of 2 bases from V and 7 bases from J, the junction contained 1 base not matched to a gene. The CDR3 coding sequence is TGTGCCATCAGTGAGACTAGCGGGTATACGCAGTATTTT. Translating it yields CAISETSGYTQYF.

This chain connects TRBV19 to TRBJ2-1; no clear D gene. The CDR3 sequence is 15 residues long. V dropped 7 bases and J dropped 0 bases, with 13 bases sitting between them. Germline V gene lookup returns CDR1 LNHDA and CDR2 SQIVND (reference sequence). The CDR3 nucleotides are TGTGCCAGTAATCCCACAGAGACCTCCTACAATGAGCAGTTCTTC. Protein sequence: CASNPTETSYNEQFF.

The rearrangement uses TRBV19 and TRBJ1-2; no definite D call. The CDR3 totals 13 residues. CDR1 LNHDA and CDR2 SQIVND come from the germline V gene (reference sequence). V lost 0 bases to trimming and J lost 4 bases, with 6 bases between them. This CDR3 reads CASSIERFYGYTF. The CDR3 DNA reads TGTGCCAGTAGTATAGAACGGTTCTATGGCTACACCTTC.

This clone was observed a single time. An end of the junction does not agree with germline; a read error may underlie this. V and J are TRBV5-6 and TRBJ2-3, with 8 bases fitting TRBD1. This CDR3 contains 11 residues. Germline loops: CDR1 SGHDT, CDR2 YYEEEE. The CDR3 loop reads CASSARGRMDF. The CDR3 region has the DNA TGTGCCAGCAGCGCCAGGGGGCGCATGGATTTT.

The chain is built from TRBV19 and TRBJ2-7; 10 nucleotides agree with TRBD1. V was pared by 3 bases and J by 5 bases, with 7 bases of the junction left unmatched. CDR3 length: 15 amino acids. The germline CDR1 and CDR2 sequences are LNHDA and SQIVND (reference sequence). Written as DNA, the CDR3 is TGTGCCAGTAGTATCTCGGGGACAGGGGTCAACGAGCAGTACTTC. Translating gives CASSISGTGVNEQYF.

V is TRBV14 and J is TRBJ2-7; TRBD1 matches 10 bases. Germline V gene data show CDR1 as SGHDN and CDR2 as FVKESK. This CDR3 is built from 17 residues. V trimming: 3 bases; J trimming: 2 bases; junction bases outside the gene matches: 10. CDR3 amino acids: CASSHGDRGQGPYEQYF. DNA of the CDR3: TGTGCCAGCAGCCACGGCGACCGGGGACAGGGGCCCTACGAGCAGTACTTC.

This chain connects TRBV30 to TRBJ2-3; D unclear. Trimming pared 5 bases from V and 2 bases from J, leaving 11 bases between. The CDR3 has 13 residues. Germline values: CDR1 GTSNPN, CDR2 SVGIG (reference sequence). The CDR3, as DNA: TGTGCCTGGGGCTCCAGTTACACAGATACGCAGTATTTT. It translates to CAWGSSYTDTQYF.

This rearrangement joins TRBV3-1 (or the pseudogene TRBV3-2) to TRBJ2-7, with a possible D match to TRBD2 (5 bases). Trimming stripped 1 base from V and 6 bases from J, with 7 bases between. The CDR3 covers 12 residues. CDR1 and CDR2 (germline): LGHDT, YNNKEL (reference sequence). CDR3 sequence (DNA): TGTGCCAGCAGCCAAGCCGGAGGCGAGCAGTACTTC. This gives the protein CASSQAGGEQYF.

This chain joins TRBV5-5 and TRBJ2-2; 12 bases are shared with TRBD2. V lost 0 bases and J lost 4; bases outside the gene matches: 4. The CDR3 has 17 amino acids. Germline V CDR1 and CDR2: SGHKS, YYEKEE (reference sequence). The CDR3 DNA reads TGTGCCAGCAGCTTGGCTAGCGGGGGGGCTGGCACCGGGGAGCTGTTTTTT. This encodes CASSLASGGAGTGELFF.

The CDR3: CASSGSGRLCKNIQYF. The DNA for the CDR3 is TGTGCCAGCAGTGGGAGCGGGAGGCTTTGCAAAAACATTCAGTACTTC. V and J are TRBV6-4 and TRBJ2-4, with 9 bases that match TRBD2. Germline loops: CDR1 MRHNA, CDR2 SNTAGT. This CDR3 contains 16 residues. With 4 bases clipped from V and 3 bases from J, the junction kept 7 bases outside the gene matches.

The chain employs TRBV5-6 and TRBJ2-1, with D perhaps TRBD2 (5 bases). Germline loops: CDR1 SGHDT, CDR2 YYEEEE. V lost 0 bases, J lost 10 bases, and 17 bases lay in between. The CDR3 consists of 15 residues. The CDR3 here is CASSLVLRVPREQFF. Here the CDR3 DNA reads TGTGCCAGCAGCTTGGTCTTGCGGGTCCCTCGGGAGCAGTTCTTC.

V and J are TRBV2 and TRBJ1-6, with D perhaps matching TRBD1 (6 bases). V gave up 4 bases and J gave up 4 bases, with 11 bases separating them. From germline, CDR1 is SNHLY and CDR2 FYNNEI. This CDR3 has 15 residues. CDR3 in DNA: TGTGCCAGCAGTGGCGGGCAGGGGTATAATTCACCCCTCCACTTT. It encodes CASSGGQGYNSPLHF.

This clone occurred a few times. The chain uses TRBV6-5 and TRBJ1-2; TRBD1 aligns across 7 bases. Germline-derived CDR1 and CDR2 are MNHEY and SVGAGI. V trimming: 7 bases; J trimming: 5 bases; junction bases outside the gene matches: 7. This CDR3 is built from 13 residues. The CDR3 region is CASKNSGGYGYTF. The CDR3 bases are TGTGCCAGCAAGAATTCAGGGGGATATGGCTACACCTTC.

The chain has TRBV10-3 and TRBJ2-7; 9 bases match TRBD1. The CDR3 covers 12 residues. V shed 7 bases, J shed 6 bases, and the junction held 4 bases outside the gene matches. Germline assignment: CDR1 ENHRY and CDR2 SYGVKD. The CDR3 region has the DNA TGTGCCATCATGGGACAGGGACCCGAGCAGTACTTC. Its translation is CAIMGQGPEQYF.

The chain combines TRBV7-9 with TRBJ2-2, with TRBD2 identical over 14 bases. J lost 3 bases, V lost 5 bases, and 5 bases had no gene match. The CDR3 totals 17 residues. Germline V gene sequence: CDR1 SEHNR, CDR2 FQNEAQ (reference sequence). CDR3 residues: CASSLGLAGEYTGELFF. CDR3 coding DNA: TGTGCCAGCAGCCTGGGACTAGCGGGAGAATACACCGGGGAGCTGTTTTTT.

The V gene is TRBV29-1, the J gene TRBJ1-2, with TRBD1 identical over 7 bases. Germline V gene sequence: CDR1 SQVTM, CDR2 ANQGSEA. This CDR3 comprises 14 residues. With 1 base clipped from V and 0 bases from J, the junction kept 2 bases outside the gene matches. The CDR3 region has the DNA TGCAGCGTTGAAGTGGGACAGCCTAACTATGGCTACACCTTC. It specifies CSVEVGQPNYGYTF.

The rearrangement joins TRBV29-1 to TRBJ2-7; weak D call: TRBD2 (6 bases). Germline CDR1 and CDR2: SQVTM and ANQGSEA. The CDR3 totals 11 residues. Trimming left V 5 bases short and J 3 bases short, with 8 bases between. The CDR3 loop reads CSVLDYYEQYF. CDR3 DNA: TGCAGCGTTCTGGACTACTACGAGCAGTACTTC.

This chain uses TRBV30 with TRBJ1-2; possibly TRBD1 for D (6 bases). Germline V gives CDR1 GTSNPN, CDR2 SVGIG (reference sequence). The ends were cut back, 4 bases at V and 3 bases at J, with 15 bases in the middle. The CDR3 runs 14 residues. The CDR3 is CAWMTWGRDYGYTF. The CDR3 coding sequence is TGTGCCTGGATGACGTGGGGGCGAGACTATGGCTACACCTTC.

The V call is TRBV3-1 (or the pseudogene TRBV3-2), the J call TRBJ2-3; 11 nucleotides align to TRBD1. The CDR3 extends over 18 amino acids. With V trimmed by 2 bases and J by 4 bases, 11 bases remained unmatched. CDR1 and CDR2 from the germline V gene are LGHDT and YNNKEL (reference sequence). CDR3 region: CASSQPTGQGVAADTQYF. CDR3 DNA: TGTGCCAGCAGCCAACCTACGGGACAGGGGGTTGCTGCAGATACGCAGTATTTT.

The V and J genes are TRBV6-2 or TRBV6-3 and TRBJ2-1; weak D call: TRBD2 (5 bases). With 5 bases removed from V and 4 bases from J, the gap between germline ends came to 12 bases. CDR3 length equals 14 residues. Germline CDR1 reads MNHEY; CDR2 reads SVGEGT. The CDR3 DNA follows: TGTGCCAGCAGTCGACTACTAGAGTACAATGAGCAGTTCTTC. Translated, it gives CASSRLLEYNEQFF.

The chain combines TRBV29-1 with TRBJ2-2, with a tentative D call TRBD1 (5 bases). CDR1 and CDR2 from the germline V gene are SQVTM and ANQGSEA. The germline V and J ends were trimmed by 4 bases and 4 bases, with 16 bases remaining between them. This CDR3 has 15 residues. CDR3 protein: CSVGDPIRGTGELFF. CDR3 nucleotide sequence: TGCAGCGTTGGGGATCCAATAAGGGGCACCGGGGAGCTGTTTTTT.

V gene TRBV2 combines with J gene TRBJ2-2; 9 nucleotides align to TRBD2. V was pared by 9 bases and J by 1 base, with 3 bases of the junction left unmatched. This CDR3 contains 14 residues. CDR1 and CDR2 (germline): SNHLY, FYNNEI. The chain's CDR3 is CASRTSENTGELFF. CDR3 bases: TGTGCCAGTCGGACTAGCGAGAACACCGGGGAGCTGTTTTTT.

The V call is TRBV7-6, the J call TRBJ1-6; 10 bases are shared with TRBD1. The germline gives CDR1 SGHVS, CDR2 FNYEAQ. The CDR3 spans 14 residues. V lost 5 bases and J lost 10; bases outside the gene matches: 5. DNA for the CDR3: TGTGCCAGCAGCCCGGACAGGGGGAGGTCACCCCTCCACTTT. It is translated as CASSPDRGRSPLHF.